This T cell receptor (beta chain) was captured by sequencing in a study of blood T cell repertoires in COVID-19. Study information: COVID-19 samples from acute and convalescent phases originated in the United States, Italy and Spain. The cDNA or gDNA used as material had been derived from T cells, B-cell-depleted T cells, or PBMCs.

Original handling: Nucleated cell counts were estimated from reference gene primer amplification. Sequencing was performed with immunoSEQ multiplex PCR; in TCRdb, only in-frame clones are kept and a portion is missing. V, J and clone size are taken as reported in that table, and D and trimming were inferred from the DNA itself. Of roughly 40,000 clones listed, approximately 85% are singletons. J lost 8 bases, V lost 5 bases, and 5 bases had no gene match. The CDR3 contains 13 residues. Germline V gene data show CDR1 as SQVTM and CDR2 as ANQGSEA. The sequencing input was peripheral blood. The chain is built from TRBV29-1 and TRBJ1-6, with TRBD1 matching over 8 bases. The sequence came from a human donor in a cohort sampled during active COVID-19. CDR3 region: CSVRTGSDSPLHF. The DNA for the CDR3 is TGCAGCGTTAGGACAGGGAGCGATTCACCCCTCCACTTT.